This T cell receptor (beta chain) was captured in a study of blood T cell repertoires in COVID-19. Grouping used clinical history reported by participants in a survey and questionnaire. In the source study's methods: Amplifying reference gene primers gave estimates of nucleated cell counts. Libraries were prepared by immunoSEQ multiplex PCR; TCRdb keeps only in-frame clonotypes and omits some of them. The DNA was the basis for D and trimming; V, J and clone size are from that table. The sample contains 250,000 to 400,000 clones, roughly 85% of which appear only once. Trimming removed 2 bases from V and 2 bases from J, with 9 bases in between. This CDR3 spans 14 amino acids. CDR1 and CDR2 from the germline V gene are LNHDA and SQIVND (reference sequence).

Material: PBMCs or T cells enriched from blood (not recorded which). V usage is TRBV19 and J usage is TRBJ2-5, with D unresolved. The TCR comes from a woman between 25 and 40 years old who had been exposed to COVID-19. The CDR3 protein is CASSISPLQETQYF. CDR3 bases: TGTGCCAGTAGTATAAGTCCGCTACAAGAGACCCAGTACTTC.